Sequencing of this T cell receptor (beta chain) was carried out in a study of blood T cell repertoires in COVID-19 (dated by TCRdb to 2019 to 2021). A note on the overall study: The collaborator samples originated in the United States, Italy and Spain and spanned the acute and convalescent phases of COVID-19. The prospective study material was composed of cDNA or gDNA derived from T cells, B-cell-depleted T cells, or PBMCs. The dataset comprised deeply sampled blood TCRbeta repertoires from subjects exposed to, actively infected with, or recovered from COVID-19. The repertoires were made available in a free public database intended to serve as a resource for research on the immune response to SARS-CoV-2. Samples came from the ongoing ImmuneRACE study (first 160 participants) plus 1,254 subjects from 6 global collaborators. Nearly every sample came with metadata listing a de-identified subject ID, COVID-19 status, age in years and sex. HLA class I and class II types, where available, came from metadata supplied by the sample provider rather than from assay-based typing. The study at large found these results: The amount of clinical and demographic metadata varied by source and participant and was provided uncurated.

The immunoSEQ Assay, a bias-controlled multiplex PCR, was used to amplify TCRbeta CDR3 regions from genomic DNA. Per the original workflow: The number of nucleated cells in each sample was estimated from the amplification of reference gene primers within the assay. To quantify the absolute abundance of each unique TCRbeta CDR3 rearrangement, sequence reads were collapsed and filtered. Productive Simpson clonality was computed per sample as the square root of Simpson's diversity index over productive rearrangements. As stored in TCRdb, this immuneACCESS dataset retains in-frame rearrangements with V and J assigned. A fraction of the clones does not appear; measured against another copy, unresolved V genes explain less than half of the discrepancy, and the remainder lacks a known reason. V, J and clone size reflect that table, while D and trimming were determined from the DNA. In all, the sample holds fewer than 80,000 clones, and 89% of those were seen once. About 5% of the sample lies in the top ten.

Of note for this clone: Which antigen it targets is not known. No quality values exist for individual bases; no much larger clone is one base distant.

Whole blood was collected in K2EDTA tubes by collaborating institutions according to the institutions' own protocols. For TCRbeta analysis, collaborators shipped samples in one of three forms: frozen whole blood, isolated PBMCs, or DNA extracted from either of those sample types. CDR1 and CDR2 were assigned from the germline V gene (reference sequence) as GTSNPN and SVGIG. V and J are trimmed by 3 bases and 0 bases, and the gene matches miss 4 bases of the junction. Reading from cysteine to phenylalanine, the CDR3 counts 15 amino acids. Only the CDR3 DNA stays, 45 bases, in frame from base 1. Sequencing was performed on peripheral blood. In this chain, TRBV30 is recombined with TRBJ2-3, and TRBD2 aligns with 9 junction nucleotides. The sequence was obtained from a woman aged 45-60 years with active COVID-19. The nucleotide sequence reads TGTGCCTGGAGCTTAGGACTAGCGAGCACAGATACGCAGTATTTT. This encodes CAWSLGLASTDTQYF.